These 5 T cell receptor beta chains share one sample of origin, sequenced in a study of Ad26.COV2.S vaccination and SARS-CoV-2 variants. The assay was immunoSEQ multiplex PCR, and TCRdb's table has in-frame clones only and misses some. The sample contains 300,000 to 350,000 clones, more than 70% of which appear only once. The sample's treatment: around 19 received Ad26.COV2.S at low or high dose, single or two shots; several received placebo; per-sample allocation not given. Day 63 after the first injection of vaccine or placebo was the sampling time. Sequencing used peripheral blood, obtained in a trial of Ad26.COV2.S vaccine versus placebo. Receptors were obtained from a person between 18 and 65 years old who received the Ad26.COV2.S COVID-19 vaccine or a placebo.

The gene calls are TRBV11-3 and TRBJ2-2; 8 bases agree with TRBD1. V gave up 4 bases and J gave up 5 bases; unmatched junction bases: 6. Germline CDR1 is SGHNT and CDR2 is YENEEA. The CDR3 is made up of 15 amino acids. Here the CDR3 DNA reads TGTGCCAGCAGCTCCAAGACAGGGGAGACCGGGGAGCTGTTTTTT. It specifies CASSSKTGETGELFF.

CDR3 sequence reads: CASSLEADRGHEQYF. The CDR3, as DNA: TGCGCCAGCAGCTTGGAAGCGGACAGGGGCCACGAGCAGTACTTC. The V call is TRBV5-1, the J call TRBJ2-7, with 9 bases that match TRBD1. The CDR3 is 15 amino acids. V was pared by 0 bases and J by 5 bases, with 6 bases of the junction left unmatched. Germline lookup yields CDR1 SGHRS and CDR2 YFSETQ. The full variable domain, its missing parts supplied by reference TRBV5-1 and TRBJ2-7, is KAGVTQTPRYLIKTRGQQVTLSCSPISGHRSVSWYQQTPGQGLQFLFEYFSETQRNKGNFPGRFSGRQFSNSRSEMNVSTLELGDSALYLCASSLEADRGHEQYFGPGTRLTVT.

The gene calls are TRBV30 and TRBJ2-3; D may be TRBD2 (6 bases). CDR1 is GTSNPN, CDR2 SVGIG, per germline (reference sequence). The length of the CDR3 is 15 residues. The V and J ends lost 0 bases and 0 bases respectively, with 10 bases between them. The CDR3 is CAWSVRRGSTDTQYF. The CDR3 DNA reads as TGTGCCTGGAGTGTAAGGCGGGGCAGCACAGATACGCAGTATTTT. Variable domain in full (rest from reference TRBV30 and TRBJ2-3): SQTIHQWPATLVQPVGSPLSLECTVEGTSNPNLYWYRQAAGRGLQLLFYSVGIGQISSEVPQNLSASRPQDRQFILSSKKLLLSDSGFYLCAWSVRRGSTDTQYFGPGTRLTVL.

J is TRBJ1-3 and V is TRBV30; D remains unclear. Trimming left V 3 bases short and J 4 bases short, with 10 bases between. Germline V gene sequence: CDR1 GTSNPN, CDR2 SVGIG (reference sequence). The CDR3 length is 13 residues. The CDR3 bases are TGTGCCTGGAGCGCTTCCGCGGGAAACACCATATATTTT. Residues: CAWSASAGNTIYF.

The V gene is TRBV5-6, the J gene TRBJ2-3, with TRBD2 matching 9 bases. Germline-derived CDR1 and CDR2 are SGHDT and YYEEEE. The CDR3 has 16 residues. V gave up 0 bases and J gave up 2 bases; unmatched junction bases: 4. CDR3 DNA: TGTGCCAGCAGCTTGGTTTCTAGCGGGGCCACAGATACGCAGTATTTT. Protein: CASSLVSSGATDTQYF.